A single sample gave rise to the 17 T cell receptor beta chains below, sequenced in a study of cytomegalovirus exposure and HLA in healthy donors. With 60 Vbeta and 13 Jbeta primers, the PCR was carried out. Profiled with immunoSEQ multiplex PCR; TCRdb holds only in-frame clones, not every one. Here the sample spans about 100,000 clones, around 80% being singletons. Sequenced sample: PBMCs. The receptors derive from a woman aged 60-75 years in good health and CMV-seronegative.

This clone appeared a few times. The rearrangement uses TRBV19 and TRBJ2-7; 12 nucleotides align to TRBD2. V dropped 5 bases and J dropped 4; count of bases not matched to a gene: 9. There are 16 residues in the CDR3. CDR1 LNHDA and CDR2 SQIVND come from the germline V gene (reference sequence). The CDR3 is CASSPLAGGGTYEQYF. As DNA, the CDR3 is TGTGCCAGTAGTCCCCTAGCGGGAGGGGGTACTTACGAGCAGTACTTC.

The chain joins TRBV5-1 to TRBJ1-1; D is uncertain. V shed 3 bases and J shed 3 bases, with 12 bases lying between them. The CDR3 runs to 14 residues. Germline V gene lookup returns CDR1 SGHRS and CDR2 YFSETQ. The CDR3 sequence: CASSSLTSDTEAFF. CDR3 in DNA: TGCGCCAGCAGCTCCCTGACCAGCGACACTGAAGCTTTCTTT.

CDR3 amino acids: CASSPPLGHTLGNEQFF. In DNA form, the CDR3 reads TGTGCCAGCTCACCACCTTTGGGACATACCCTGGGCAATGAGCAGTTCTTC. The chain has TRBV18 and TRBJ2-1; D is possibly TRBD1 (6 bases). Per germline, CDR1 KGHSH and CDR2 LQKENI. The CDR3 has 17 residues. V lost 0 bases to trimming and J lost 6 bases, with 18 bases between them.

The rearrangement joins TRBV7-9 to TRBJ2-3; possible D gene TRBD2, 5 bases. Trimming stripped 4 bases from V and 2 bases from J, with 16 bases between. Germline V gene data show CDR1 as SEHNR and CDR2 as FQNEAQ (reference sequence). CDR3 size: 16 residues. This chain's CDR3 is CASSSGLLSNTDTQYF. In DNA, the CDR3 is TGTGCCAGCAGCTCTGGACTTCTCTCAAACACAGATACGCAGTATTTT.

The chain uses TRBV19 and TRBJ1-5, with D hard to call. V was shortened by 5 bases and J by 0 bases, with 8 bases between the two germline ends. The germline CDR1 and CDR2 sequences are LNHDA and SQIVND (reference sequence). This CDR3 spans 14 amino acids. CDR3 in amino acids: CASSVRGSNQPQHF. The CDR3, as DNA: TGTGCCAGTAGTGTCCGGGGTAGCAATCAGCCCCAGCATTTT.

The CDR3, as DNA: TGTGCCAGCTCACCGCAGGGACAGGGGAACGAGCAGTACTTC. Encoded protein: CASSPQGQGNEQYF. The gene calls are TRBV18 and TRBJ2-7; 10 bases fit TRBD1. This CDR3 is 14 amino acids long. Germline V gene data show CDR1 as KGHSH and CDR2 as LQKENI. V gave up 3 bases and J gave up 5 bases; unmatched junction bases: 4.

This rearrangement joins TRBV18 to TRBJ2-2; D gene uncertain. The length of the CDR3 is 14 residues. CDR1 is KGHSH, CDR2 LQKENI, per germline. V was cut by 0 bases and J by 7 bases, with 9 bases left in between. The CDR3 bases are TGTGCCAGCTCACCACCTGGCGGTTACGGGGAGCTGTTTTTT. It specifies CASSPPGGYGELFF.

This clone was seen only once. For the CDR3, the DNA is TGTGCCAGCAGTGGGACTAGCTCAGAGACCCAGTACTTC. Protein sequence: CASSGTSSETQYF. The chain links TRBV5-4 to TRBJ2-5; 9 bases line up with TRBD2. The germline CDR1 and CDR2 sequences are SGHNT and YYREEE (reference sequence). J gave up 4 bases and V 5 bases, and 3 bases lay outside the gene matches. This CDR3 contains 13 residues.

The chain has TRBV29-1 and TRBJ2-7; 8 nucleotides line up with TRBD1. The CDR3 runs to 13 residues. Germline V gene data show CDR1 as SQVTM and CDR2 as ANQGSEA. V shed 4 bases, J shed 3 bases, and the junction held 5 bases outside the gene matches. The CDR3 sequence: CSVATGADYEQYF. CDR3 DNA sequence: TGCAGCGTTGCGACAGGGGCGGACTACGAGCAGTACTTC.

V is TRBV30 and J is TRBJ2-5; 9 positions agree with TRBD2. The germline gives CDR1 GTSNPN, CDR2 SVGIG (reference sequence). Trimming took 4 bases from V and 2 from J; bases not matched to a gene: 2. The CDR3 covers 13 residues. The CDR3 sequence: CAWTSGRQETQYF. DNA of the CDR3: TGTGCCTGGACGAGCGGGAGGCAAGAGACCCAGTACTTC. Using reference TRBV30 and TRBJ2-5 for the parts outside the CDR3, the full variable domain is SQTIHQWPATLVQPVGSPLSLECTVEGTSNPNLYWYRQAAGRGLQLLFYSVGIGQISSEVPQNLSASRPQDRQFILSSKKLLLSDSGFYLCAWTSGRQETQYFGPGTRLLVL.

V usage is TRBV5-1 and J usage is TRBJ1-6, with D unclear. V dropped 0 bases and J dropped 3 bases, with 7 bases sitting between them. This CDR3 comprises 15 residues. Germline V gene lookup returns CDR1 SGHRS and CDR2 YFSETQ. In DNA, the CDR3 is TGCGCCAGCAGCTTGGCGCCAGACTATAATTCACCCCTCCACTTT. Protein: CASSLAPDYNSPLHF.

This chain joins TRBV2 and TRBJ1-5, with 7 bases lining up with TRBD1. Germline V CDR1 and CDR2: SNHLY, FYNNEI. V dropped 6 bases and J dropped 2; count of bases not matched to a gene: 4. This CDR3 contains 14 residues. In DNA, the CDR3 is TGTGCCAGCAGCCGGACAGGCGGCAATCAGCCCCAGCATTTT. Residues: CASSRTGGNQPQHF. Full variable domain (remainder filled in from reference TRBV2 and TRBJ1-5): EPEVTQTPSHQVTQMGQEVILRCVPISNHLYFYWYRQILGQKVEFLVSFYNNEISEKSEIFDDQFSVERPDGSNFTLKIRSTKLEDSAMYFCASSRTGGNQPQHFGDGTRLSIL.

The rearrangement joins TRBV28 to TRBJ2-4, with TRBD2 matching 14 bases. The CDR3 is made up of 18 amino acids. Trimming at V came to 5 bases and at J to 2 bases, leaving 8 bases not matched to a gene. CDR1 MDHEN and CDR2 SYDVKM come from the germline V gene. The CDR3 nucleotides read TGTGCCAGCAGTGCGGGACTAGCGGGAGCCGGAACCAAAAACATTCAGTACTTC. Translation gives CASSAGLAGAGTKNIQYF.

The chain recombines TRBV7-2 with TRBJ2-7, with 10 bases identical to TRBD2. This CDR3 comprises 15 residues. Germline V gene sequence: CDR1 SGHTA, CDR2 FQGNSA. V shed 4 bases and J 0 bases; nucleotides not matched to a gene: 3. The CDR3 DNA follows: TGTGCCAGCAGCTCAGGACTAGCGGTCTCCTACGAGCAGTACTTC. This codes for CASSSGLAVSYEQYF.

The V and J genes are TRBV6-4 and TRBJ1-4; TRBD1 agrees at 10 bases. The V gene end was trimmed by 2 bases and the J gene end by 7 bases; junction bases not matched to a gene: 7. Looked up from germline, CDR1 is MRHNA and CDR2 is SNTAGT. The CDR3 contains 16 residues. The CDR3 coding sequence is TGTGCCAGCAGTGACGGGACAGGGGATTTGGGTGAAAAACTGTTTTTT. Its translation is CASSDGTGDLGEKLFF.

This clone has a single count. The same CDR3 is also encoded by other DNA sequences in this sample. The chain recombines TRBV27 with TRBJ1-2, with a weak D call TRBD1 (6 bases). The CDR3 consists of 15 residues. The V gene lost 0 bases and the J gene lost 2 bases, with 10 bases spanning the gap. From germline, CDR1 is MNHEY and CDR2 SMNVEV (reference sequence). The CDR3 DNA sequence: TGTGCCAGCAGTTTATCTGGCAGGGGCAACTATGGCTACACCTTC. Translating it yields CASSLSGRGNYGYTF.

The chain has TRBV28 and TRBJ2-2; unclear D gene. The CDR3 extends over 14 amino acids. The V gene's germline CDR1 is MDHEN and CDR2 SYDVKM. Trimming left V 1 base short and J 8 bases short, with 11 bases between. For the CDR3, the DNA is TGTGCCAGCAGTTTATCTCGTGTCGGGGGGGAGCTGTTTTTT. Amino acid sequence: CASSLSRVGGELFF.